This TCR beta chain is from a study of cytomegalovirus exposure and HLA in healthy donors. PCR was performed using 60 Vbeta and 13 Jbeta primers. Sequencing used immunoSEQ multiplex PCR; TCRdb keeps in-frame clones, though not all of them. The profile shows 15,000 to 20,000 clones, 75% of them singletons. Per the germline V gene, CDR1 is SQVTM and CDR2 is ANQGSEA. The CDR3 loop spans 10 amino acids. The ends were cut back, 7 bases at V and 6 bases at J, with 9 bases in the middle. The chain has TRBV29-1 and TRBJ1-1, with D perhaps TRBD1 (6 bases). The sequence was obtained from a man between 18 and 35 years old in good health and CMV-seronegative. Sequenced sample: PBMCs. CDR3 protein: CSAGQPEAFF. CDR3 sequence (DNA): TGCAGCGCCGGACAGCCTGAAGCTTTCTTT.